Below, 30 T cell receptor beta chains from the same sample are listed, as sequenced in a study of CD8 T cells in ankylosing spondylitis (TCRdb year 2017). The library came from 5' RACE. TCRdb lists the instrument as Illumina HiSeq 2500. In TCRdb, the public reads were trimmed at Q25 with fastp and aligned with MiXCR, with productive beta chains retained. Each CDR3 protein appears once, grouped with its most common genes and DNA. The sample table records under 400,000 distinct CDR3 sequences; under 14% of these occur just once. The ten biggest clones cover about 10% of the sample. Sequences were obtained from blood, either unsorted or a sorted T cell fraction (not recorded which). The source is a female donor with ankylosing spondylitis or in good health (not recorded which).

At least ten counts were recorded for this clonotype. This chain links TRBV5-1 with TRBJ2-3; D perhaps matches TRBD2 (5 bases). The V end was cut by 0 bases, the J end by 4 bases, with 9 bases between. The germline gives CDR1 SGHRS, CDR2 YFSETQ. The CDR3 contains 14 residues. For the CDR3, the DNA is TGCGCCAGCAGCTTGGGCCATAGCGCAGATACGCAGTATTTT. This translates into CASSLGHSADTQYF.

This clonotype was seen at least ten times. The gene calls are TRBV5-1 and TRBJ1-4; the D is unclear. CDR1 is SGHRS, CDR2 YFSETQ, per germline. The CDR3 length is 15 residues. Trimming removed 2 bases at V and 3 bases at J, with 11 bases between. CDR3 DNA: TGCGCCAGCAGCTTATTAACGGGAGCTAATGAAAAACTGTTTTTT. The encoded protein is CASSLLTGANEKLFF. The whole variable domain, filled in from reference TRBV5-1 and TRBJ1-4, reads KAGVTQTPRYLIKTRGQQVTLSCSPISGHRSVSWYQQTPGQGLQFLFEYFSETQRNKGNFPGRFSGRQFSNSRSEMNVSTLELGDSALYLCASSLLTGANEKLFFGSGTQLSVL.

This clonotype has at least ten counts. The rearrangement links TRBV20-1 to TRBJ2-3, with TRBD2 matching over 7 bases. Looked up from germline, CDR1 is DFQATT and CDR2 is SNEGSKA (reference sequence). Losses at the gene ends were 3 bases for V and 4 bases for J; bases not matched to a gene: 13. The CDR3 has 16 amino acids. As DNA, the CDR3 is TGCAGTGCTAGTGGTAGAGGGGAGGGAGTGGCAGATACGCAGTATTTT. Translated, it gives CSASGRGEGVADTQYF.

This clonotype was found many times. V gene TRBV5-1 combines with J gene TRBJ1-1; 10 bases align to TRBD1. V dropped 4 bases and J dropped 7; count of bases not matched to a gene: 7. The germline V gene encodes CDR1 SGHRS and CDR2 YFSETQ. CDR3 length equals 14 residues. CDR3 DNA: TGCGCCAGCAGCCGAGGGGGACAGGGGCATGAAGCTTTCTTT. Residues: CASSRGGQGHEAFF. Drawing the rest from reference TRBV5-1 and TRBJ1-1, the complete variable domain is KAGVTQTPRYLIKTRGQQVTLSCSPISGHRSVSWYQQTPGQGLQFLFEYFSETQRNKGNFPGRFSGRQFSNSRSEMNVSTLELGDSALYLCASSRGGQGHEAFFGQGTRLTVV.

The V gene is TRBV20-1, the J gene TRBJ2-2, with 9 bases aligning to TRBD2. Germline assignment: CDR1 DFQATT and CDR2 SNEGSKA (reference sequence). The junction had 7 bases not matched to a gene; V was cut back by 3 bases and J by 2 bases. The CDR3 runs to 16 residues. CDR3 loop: CSASPSGTINTGELFF. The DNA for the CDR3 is TGCAGTGCTAGTCCTAGCGGGACGATTAACACCGGGGAGCTGTTTTTT.

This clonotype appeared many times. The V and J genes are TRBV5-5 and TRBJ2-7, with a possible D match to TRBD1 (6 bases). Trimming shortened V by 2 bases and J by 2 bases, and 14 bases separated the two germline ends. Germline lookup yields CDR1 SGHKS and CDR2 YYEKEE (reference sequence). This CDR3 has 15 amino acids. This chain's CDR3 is CASSLSSGQPYEQYF. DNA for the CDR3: TGTGCCAGCAGCTTAAGTTCGGGACAACCCTACGAGCAGTACTTC.

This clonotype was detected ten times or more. CDR3 DNA sequence: TGTGCCAGCAGTTTAGTTAACTATGGCTACACCTTC. It is translated as CASSLVNYGYTF. The chain links TRBV28 to TRBJ1-2; D gene uncertain. This CDR3 has 12 amino acids. Germline CDR1 is MDHEN and CDR2 is SYDVKM. Between the trimmed V and J ends, which lost 2 bases and 1 base, there was a span of 2 bases.

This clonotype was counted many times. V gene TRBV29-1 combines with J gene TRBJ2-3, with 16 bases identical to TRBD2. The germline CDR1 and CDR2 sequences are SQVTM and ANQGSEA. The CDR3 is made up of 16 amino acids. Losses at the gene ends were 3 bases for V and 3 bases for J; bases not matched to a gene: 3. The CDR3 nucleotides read TGCAGCGTTGAGGGGACTAGCGGGAGGGTGACAGATACGCAGTATTTT. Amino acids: CSVEGTSGRVTDTQYF.

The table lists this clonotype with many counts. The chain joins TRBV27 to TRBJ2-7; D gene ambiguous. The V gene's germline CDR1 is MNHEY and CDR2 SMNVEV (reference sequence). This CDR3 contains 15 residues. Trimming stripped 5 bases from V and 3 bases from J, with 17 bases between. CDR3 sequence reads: CASSPSRVVLYEQYF. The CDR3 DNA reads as TGTGCCAGCAGTCCCTCCCGGGTCGTTCTCTACGAGCAGTACTTC.

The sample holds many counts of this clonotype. The DNA for the CDR3 is TGTGCCAGCACATTGACAGGGGCGTACGAGCAGTACTTC. Translation: CASTLTGAYEQYF. V usage is TRBV12-3 or TRBV12-4 and J usage is TRBJ2-7; the match to TRBD1 covers 8 bases. The length of the CDR3 is 13 residues. Losses at the gene ends were 7 bases for V and 4 bases for J; bases not matched to a gene: 6.

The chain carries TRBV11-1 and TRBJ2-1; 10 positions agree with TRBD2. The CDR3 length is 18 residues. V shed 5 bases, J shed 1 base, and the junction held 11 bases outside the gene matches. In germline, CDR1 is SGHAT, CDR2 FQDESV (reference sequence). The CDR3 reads CASSPQSGRAWSYNEQFF. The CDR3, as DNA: TGTGCCAGCAGCCCCCAGAGCGGGAGGGCTTGGTCCTACAATGAGCAGTTCTTC.

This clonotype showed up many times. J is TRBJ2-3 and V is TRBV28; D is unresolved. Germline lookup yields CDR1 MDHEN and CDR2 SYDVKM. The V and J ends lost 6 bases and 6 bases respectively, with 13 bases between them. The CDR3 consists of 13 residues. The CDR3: CASRPGPDDTQYF. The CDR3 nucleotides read TGTGCCAGCAGGCCAGGACCCGACGATACGCAGTATTTT. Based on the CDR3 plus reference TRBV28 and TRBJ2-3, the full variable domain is DVKVTQSSRYLVKRTGEKVFLECVQDMDHENMFWYRQDPGLGLRLIYFSYDVKMKEKGDIPEGYSVSREKKERFSLILESASTNQTSMYLCASRPGPDDTQYFGPGTRLTVL.

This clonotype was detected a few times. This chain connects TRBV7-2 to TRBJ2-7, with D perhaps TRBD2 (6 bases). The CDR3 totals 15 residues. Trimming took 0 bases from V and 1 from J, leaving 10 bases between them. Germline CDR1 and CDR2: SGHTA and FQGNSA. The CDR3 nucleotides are TGTGCCAGCAGCTTAGCTAGCGGCTCTTCCTACGAGCAGTACTTC. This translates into CASSLASGSSYEQYF.

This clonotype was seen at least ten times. The CDR3 coding sequence is TGTGCCAGCAGGGAATCGGCCTACGAGCAGTACTTC. Protein product: CASRESAYEQYF. The J gene is TRBJ2-7, the V gene TRBV27; D ambiguous. The CDR3 loop spans 12 amino acids. Germline V lookup: CDR1 MNHEY, CDR2 SMNVEV (reference sequence). Trimming removed 6 bases from V and 2 bases from J, with 8 bases in between.

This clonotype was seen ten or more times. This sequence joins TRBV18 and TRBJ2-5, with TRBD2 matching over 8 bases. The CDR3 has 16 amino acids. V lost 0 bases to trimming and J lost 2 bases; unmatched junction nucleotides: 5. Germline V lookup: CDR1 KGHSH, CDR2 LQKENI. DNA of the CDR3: TGTGCCAGCTCACCACCCGGGAGGGGTGATCAAGAGACCCAGTACTTC. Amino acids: CASSPPGRGDQETQYF.

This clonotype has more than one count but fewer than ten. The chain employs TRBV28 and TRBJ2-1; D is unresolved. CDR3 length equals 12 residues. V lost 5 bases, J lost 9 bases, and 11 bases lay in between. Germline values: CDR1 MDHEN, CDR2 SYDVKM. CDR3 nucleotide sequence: TGTGCCAGCAGTGTCGATATCGGTGAGCAGTTCTTC. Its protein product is CASSVDIGEQFF.

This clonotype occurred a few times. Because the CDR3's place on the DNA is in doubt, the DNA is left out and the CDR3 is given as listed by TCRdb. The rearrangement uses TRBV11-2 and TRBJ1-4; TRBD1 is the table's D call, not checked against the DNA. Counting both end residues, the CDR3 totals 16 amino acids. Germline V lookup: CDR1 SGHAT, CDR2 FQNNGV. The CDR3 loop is CASGGEGAVAVGNLFF.

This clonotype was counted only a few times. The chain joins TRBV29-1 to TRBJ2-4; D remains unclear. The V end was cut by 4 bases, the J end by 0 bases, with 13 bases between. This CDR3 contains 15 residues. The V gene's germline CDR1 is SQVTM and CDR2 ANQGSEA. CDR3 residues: CSVARPELAKNIQYF. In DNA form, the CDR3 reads TGCAGCGTTGCTCGTCCGGAACTAGCCAAAAACATTCAGTACTTC.

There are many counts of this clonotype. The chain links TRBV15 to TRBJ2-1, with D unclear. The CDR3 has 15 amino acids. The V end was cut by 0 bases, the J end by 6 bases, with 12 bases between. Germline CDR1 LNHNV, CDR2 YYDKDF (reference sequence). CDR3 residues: CATSRDLGLSNEQFF. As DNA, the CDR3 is TGTGCCACCAGCAGAGATCTGGGTTTGAGCAATGAGCAGTTCTTC. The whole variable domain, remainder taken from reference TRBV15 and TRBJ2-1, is DAMVIQNPRYQVTQFGKPVTLSCSQTLNHNVMYWYQQKSSQAPKLLFHYYDKDFNNEADTPDNFQSRRPNTSFCFLDIRSPGLGDTAMYLCATSRDLGLSNEQFFGPGTRLTVL.

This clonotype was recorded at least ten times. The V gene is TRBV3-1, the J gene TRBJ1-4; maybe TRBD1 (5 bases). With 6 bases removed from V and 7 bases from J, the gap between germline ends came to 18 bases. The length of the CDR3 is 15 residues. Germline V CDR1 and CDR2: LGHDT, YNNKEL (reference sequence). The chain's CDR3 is CASRRQQSSGEKLFF. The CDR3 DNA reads TGTGCCAGCAGACGACAGCAATCGTCGGGTGAAAAACTGTTTTTT.

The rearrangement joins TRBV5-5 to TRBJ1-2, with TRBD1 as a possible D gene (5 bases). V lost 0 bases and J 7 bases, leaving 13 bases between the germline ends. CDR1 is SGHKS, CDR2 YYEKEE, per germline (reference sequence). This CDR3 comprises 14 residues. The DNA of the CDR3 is TGTGCCAGCAGCTTGGAAGGGGTTTCTGGTGGCTACACCTTC. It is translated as CASSLEGVSGGYTF.

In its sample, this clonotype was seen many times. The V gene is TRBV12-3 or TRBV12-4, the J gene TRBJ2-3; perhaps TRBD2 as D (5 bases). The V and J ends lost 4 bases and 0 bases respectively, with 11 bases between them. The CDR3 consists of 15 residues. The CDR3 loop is CASSSPLESTDTQYF. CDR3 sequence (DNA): TGTGCCAGCAGTTCCCCACTAGAAAGCACAGATACGCAGTATTTT.

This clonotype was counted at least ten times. CDR3 in amino acids: CASSREGVNEKLFF. The CDR3 region has the DNA TGCGCCAGCAGCCGGGAGGGAGTTAATGAAAAACTGTTTTTT. The rearrangement joins TRBV5-1 to TRBJ1-4; no clear D. In germline, CDR1 is SGHRS, CDR2 YFSETQ. The V end lost 4 bases, the J end lost 4 bases, and 11 bases lay between the germline ends. The CDR3 runs 14 residues. Variable domain in full (rest from reference TRBV5-1 and TRBJ1-4): KAGVTQTPRYLIKTRGQQVTLSCSPISGHRSVSWYQQTPGQGLQFLFEYFSETQRNKGNFPGRFSGRQFSNSRSEMNVSTLELGDSALYLCASSREGVNEKLFFGSGTQLSVL.

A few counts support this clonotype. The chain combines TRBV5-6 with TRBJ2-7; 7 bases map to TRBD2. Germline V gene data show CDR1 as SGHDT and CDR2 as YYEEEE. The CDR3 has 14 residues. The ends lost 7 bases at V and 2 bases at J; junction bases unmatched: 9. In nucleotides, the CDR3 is TGTGCCAGCGTCCGAGGGGAGGGTCCCTACGAGCAGTACTTC. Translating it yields CASVRGEGPYEQYF.

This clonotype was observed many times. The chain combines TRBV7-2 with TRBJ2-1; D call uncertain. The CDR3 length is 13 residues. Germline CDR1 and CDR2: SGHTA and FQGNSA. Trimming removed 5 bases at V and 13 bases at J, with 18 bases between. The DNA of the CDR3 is TGTGCCAGCAGCCTCCTTATGTCCAGAACTCAGTTCTTC. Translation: CASSLLMSRTQFF.

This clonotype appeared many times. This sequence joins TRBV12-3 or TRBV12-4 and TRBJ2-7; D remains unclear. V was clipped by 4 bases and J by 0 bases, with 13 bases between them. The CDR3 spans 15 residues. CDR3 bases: TGTGCCAGCAGTTCATTCGGTAGACACTCCTACGAGCAGTACTTC. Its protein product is CASSSFGRHSYEQYF.

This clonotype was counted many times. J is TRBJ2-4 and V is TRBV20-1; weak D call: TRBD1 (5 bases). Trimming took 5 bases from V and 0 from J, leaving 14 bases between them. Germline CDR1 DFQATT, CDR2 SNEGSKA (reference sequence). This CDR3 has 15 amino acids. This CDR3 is CSAGGERGAKNIQYF. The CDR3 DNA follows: TGCAGTGCTGGTGGGGAAAGGGGAGCCAAAAACATTCAGTACTTC.

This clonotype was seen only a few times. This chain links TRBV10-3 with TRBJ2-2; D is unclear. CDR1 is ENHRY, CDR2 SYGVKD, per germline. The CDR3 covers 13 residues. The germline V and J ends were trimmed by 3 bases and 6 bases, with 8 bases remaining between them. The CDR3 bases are TGTGCCATCAGTGATCACAGTGCCGGGGAGCTGTTTTTT. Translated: CAISDHSAGELFF.

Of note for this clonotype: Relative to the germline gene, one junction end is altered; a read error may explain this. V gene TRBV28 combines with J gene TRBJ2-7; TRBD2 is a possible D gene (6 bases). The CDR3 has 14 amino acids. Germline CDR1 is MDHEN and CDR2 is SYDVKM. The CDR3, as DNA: TGTGCCAGCAGTTCGCGGGACGGATCCTACGAGCAGTCCTTC. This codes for CASSSRDGSYEQSF.

Written as DNA, the CDR3 is TGTGCCAGCAGCTTAGTGTACAATCCGGATGAGCAGTTCTTC. This encodes CASSLVYNPDEQFF. The rearrangement uses TRBV11-2 and TRBJ2-1; no firm D call. CDR1 is SGHAT and CDR2 is FQNNGV in the germline V gene. Trimming cost V 1 base and J 8 bases, with 12 bases left between them. This CDR3 spans 14 amino acids.